What follows is one T cell receptor beta chain and its context. Its antigen target is currently unknown. There are no base qualities to consult, and no much larger clone falls within one base. The time point label here, explained by the study, means: baseline before first vaccination. Vaccinee samples were obtained from the UK trials COV001 and COV002, which included a single-blind randomized controlled phase 2/3 trial of AZD1222 (ChAdOx1 nCoV-19) in healthy adults. For TCRbeta chain sequencing, PBMC samples were collected from trial participants at day 0 and at day 28 after the second dose. The CDR3 regions of human TCRbeta chains were analyzed by immunosequencing. As for the authors' bioinformatics: Repertoire TCRs were matched against a reference library of SARS-CoV-2-specific TCRs generated with the MIRA antigen-specificity platform. Breadth meant the fraction of unique TCRs that were SARS-CoV-2-associated, whereas depth meant the fraction of total T cells that were SARS-CoV-2-associated. Each spike-specific TCR was assigned to its reactive spike region and to a CD4 or CD8 class using the MIRA data. Log10-transformed breadth and depth values were compared by one-way ANOVA with Sidak's multiple comparisons tests. This is the immuneACCESS table as TCRdb keeps it, with only in-frame sequences that have V and J called. A part of the clones is gone; compared with another copy, unresolved V genes explain less than half, and the rest is unexplained. V, J and clone size are those of that table, while D and trimming were read from the DNA. This sample is represented by tens of thousands of clones; around 90% of them were singletons. Clones ranked in the top ten supply 4.5% to 5.5% of the sample.

The sample belongs to a study of T cell responses to AZD1222 COVID-19 vaccine (dated by TCRdb to the early 2020s). With respect to the entire study: AZD1222 recipients with second doses at about 4 weeks or about 12 weeks were pooled, because spike-specific TCR depth and breadth did not differ between schedules. TCR sequencing was performed for roughly 250 trial participants, of whom about 200 were given two doses of AZD1222 and 26 were given two doses of MenACWY control vaccine. Enrollment into the trials was organized by age into subgroups of 18-55, 56-69 and 70-plus years, and those subgroups contained roughly 140, 27 and 60 TCR-sequenced participants, respectively. Overall study outcomes, separate from this receptor: Because no samples from the day 14 peak response were available, repertoires could be characterized only after the peak T cell response. Participants were mostly white British, with more females than males. The authors suggested clonal diversity may have been underestimated. Conclusions about previously exposed vaccinees are limited because only a handful of AZD1222 recipients were SARS-CoV-2 seropositive at baseline. The 56-69-year group was small, and its depth increase did not reach significance, likely because of low power. Reportedly, almost half of the unique spike-specific TCRs recognized epitopes lying outside the regions that are mutated in the B.1.351 and B.1.1.7 variants. The vaccine-associated CD4 TCRs covered the entire spike protein, and the dominant responses fell in regions 160-218 and 743-854. After two AZD1222 doses, spike-specific TCR breadth and depth were significantly higher than at day 0 and than in MenACWY recipients.

The germline V gene (reference sequence) provides CDR1 MNHEY and CDR2 SMNVEV. The junction shows trimming of 6 bases on V and 4 bases on J, plus 10 bases between the germline ends. The CDR3 holds 13 amino acids from the cysteine to the phenylalanine. Of all the DNA, just the CDR3 is kept, 39 bases in frame from base 1. The receptor's source is an adult in good health. Sample: peripheral blood, taken on day 0 of AZD1222 vaccination. In this chain, TRBV27 is recombined with TRBJ1-5, with the D gene too uncertain to name. The CDR3 loop reads CASSVWGNQPQHF. The base sequence is TGTGCCAGCAGCGTGTGGGGAAATCAGCCCCAGCATTTT.